One sample yielded the 23 T cell receptor beta chains listed below, sequenced in a study of cytomegalovirus exposure and HLA in healthy donors. Amplification used 60 Vbeta primers and 13 Jbeta primers. The method was immunoSEQ multiplex PCR; TCRdb's version includes in-frame clones alone and lacks a portion of them. The repertoire holds around 160,000 clones, with approximately 71% as singletons. The sequencing sample was made of PBMCs. The receptors were gathered from a male donor in good health and CMV-seronegative.

The chain recombines TRBV11-3 with TRBJ2-1, with 14 bases matching TRBD2. Germline trimming cut 1 base from V and 8 bases from J; bases unmatched to any gene: 7. The CDR3 is made up of 17 amino acids. Germline assignment: CDR1 SGHNT and CDR2 YENEEA. For the CDR3, the DNA is TGTGCCAGCAGCTTAGGAATGACTAGCGGGGGGGACGATGAGCAGTTCTTC. Its protein product is CASSLGMTSGGDDEQFF.

CDR3 DNA: TGTGCCAGCAGCAGTCTGTCCCGGGACAGTGTAAACACCATATATTTT. Its translation is CASSSLSRDSVNTIYF. The chain recombines TRBV7-9 with TRBJ1-3; 7 positions match TRBD1. J was trimmed by 6 bases and V by 5 bases; bases with no gene match: 13. The CDR3 runs to 16 residues. In germline, CDR1 is SEHNR, CDR2 FQNEAQ (reference sequence). The full variable domain, completed using reference TRBV7-9 and TRBJ1-3, is DTGVSQNPRHKITKRGQNVTFRCDPISEHNRLYWYRQTLGQGPEFLTYFQNEAQLEKSRLLSDRFSAERPKGSFSTLEIQRTEQGDSAMYLCASSSLSRDSVNTIYFGEGSWLTVV.

The V and J genes are TRBV5-1 and TRBJ2-7; TRBD1 is a possible D gene (5 bases). The germline V gene encodes CDR1 SGHRS and CDR2 YFSETQ. Trimming stripped 5 bases from V and 0 bases from J, with 9 bases between. The CDR3 has 13 amino acids. As DNA, the CDR3 is TGCGCCAGCAGTACGACAGTCTCCTACGAGCAGTACTTC. Translation: CASSTTVSYEQYF. Combining the CDR3 with reference TRBV5-1 and TRBJ2-7 gives the whole variable domain KAGVTQTPRYLIKTRGQQVTLSCSPISGHRSVSWYQQTPGQGLQFLFEYFSETQRNKGNFPGRFSGRQFSNSRSEMNVSTLELGDSALYLCASSTTVSYEQYFGPGTRLTVT.

This clone was counted only a few times. The gene calls are TRBV7-2 and TRBJ1-2, with 10 bases identical to TRBD1. This CDR3 spans 13 amino acids. Trimming at V came to 5 bases and at J to 7 bases, leaving 4 bases not matched to a gene. Germline CDR1 reads SGHTA; CDR2 reads FQGNSA. CDR3 loop: CASSTGTGVGYTF. Written as DNA, the CDR3 is TGTGCCAGCAGCACCGGGACAGGGGTTGGCTACACCTTC.

The chain joins TRBV7-9 to TRBJ2-2; TRBD1 agrees at 7 bases. Unmatched junction bases numbered 9, after V lost 5 bases and J lost 0 bases. The CDR3 has 17 residues. In germline, CDR1 is SEHNR, CDR2 FQNEAQ (reference sequence). CDR3 sequence reads: CASSPNLGQPNTGELFF. The CDR3 nucleotides read TGTGCCAGCAGCCCGAATTTGGGACAGCCGAACACCGGGGAGCTGTTTTTT.

This clone was recorded a few times. V and J are TRBV27 and TRBJ2-7, with 7 bases aligning to TRBD2. Germline V gene lookup returns CDR1 MNHEY and CDR2 SMNVEV (reference sequence). V lost 2 bases and J lost 5; bases outside the gene matches: 12. CDR3 size: 16 residues. The CDR3 DNA sequence: TGTGCCAGCAGTTTACGGCTGGGGGGGAGGGACCACGAGCAGTACTTC. It yields the protein CASSLRLGGRDHEQYF.

The V call is TRBV19, the J call TRBJ2-1; D is unclear. This CDR3 contains 12 residues. From germline, CDR1 is LNHDA and CDR2 SQIVND (reference sequence). Trimming took off 10 bases at V and 6 bases at J, with 13 bases between the two ends. CDR3 residues: CATQAGPNEQFF. The CDR3, as DNA: TGTGCCACCCAGGCCGGTCCCAATGAGCAGTTCTTC.

V usage is TRBV5-1 and J usage is TRBJ2-2; no clear D gene. The V and J ends lost 4 bases and 7 bases respectively, with 11 bases between them. The CDR3 runs to 13 residues. The germline V gene encodes CDR1 SGHRS and CDR2 YFSETQ. Here the CDR3 reads CASSLVVVGELFF. The CDR3 nucleotides read TGCGCCAGCAGCCTTGTTGTAGTCGGGGAGCTGTTTTTT.

Note on this clone: A far larger clone is just one base off, so this is likely a read error. The chain has TRBV27 and TRBJ2-7, with 10 bases that match TRBD1. The CDR3 sequence is 13 residues long. Losses at the gene ends were 4 bases for V and 5 bases for J; bases not matched to a gene: 2. Germline-derived CDR1 and CDR2 are MNHEY and SMNVEV (reference sequence). The CDR3 spells CASSWDRGHEQYF. The CDR3 region has the DNA TGTGCCAGCAGTTGGGACAGGGGACACGAGCAGTACTTC.

The chain is built from TRBV5-1 and TRBJ1-4, with D tentatively TRBD1 (6 bases). The germline V gene encodes CDR1 SGHRS and CDR2 YFSETQ. The CDR3 totals 15 residues. V dropped 3 bases and J dropped 6 bases, with 15 bases sitting between them. The CDR3, as DNA: TGCGCCAGCAGCTGGGGGCCGGGGGGGGATGAAAAACTGTTTTTT. This encodes CASSWGPGGDEKLFF. Full variable domain (missing parts from reference TRBV5-1 and TRBJ1-4): KAGVTQTPRYLIKTRGQQVTLSCSPISGHRSVSWYQQTPGQGLQFLFEYFSETQRNKGNFPGRFSGRQFSNSRSEMNVSTLELGDSALYLCASSWGPGGDEKLFFGSGTQLSVL.

The chain links TRBV6-5 to TRBJ1-2; possible D gene TRBD1, 5 bases. V was cut by 5 bases and J by 3 bases, with 13 bases left in between. This CDR3 has 14 amino acids. Germline V gene data show CDR1 as MNHEY and CDR2 as SVGAGI. CDR3 sequence (DNA): TGTGCCAGCAGTACAGCAGGGTATCACTATGGCTACACCTTC. Its protein is CASSTAGYHYGYTF.

The chain couples TRBV5-6 to TRBJ1-2; 7 nucleotides align to TRBD1. V dropped 0 bases and J dropped 5; count of bases not matched to a gene: 1. The CDR3 has 13 amino acids. Germline V gives CDR1 SGHDT, CDR2 YYEEEE. The DNA for the CDR3 is TGTGCCAGCAGCTTGGCCAGGGGGTATGGCTACACCTTC. It codes for CASSLARGYGYTF.

V and J are TRBV7-6 and TRBJ2-1; 14 nucleotides align to TRBD2. Germline V gene data show CDR1 as SGHVS and CDR2 as FNYEAQ. V lost 2 bases to trimming and J lost 12 bases; unmatched junction nucleotides: 6. This CDR3 is built from 15 residues. The CDR3 DNA reads as TGTGCCAGCAGCTTACAGGGACTAGCGGGAGTACGGCAGTTCTTC. It is translated as CASSLQGLAGVRQFF.

This CDR3 is CASSQEGTGGYNEQFF. CDR3 coding DNA: TGTGCCAGCAGCCAAGAGGGGACAGGAGGCTACAATGAGCAGTTCTTC. The chain links TRBV4-2 to TRBJ2-1; 8 nucleotides align to TRBD1. The CDR3 is 16 amino acids. With V trimmed by 0 bases and J by 3 bases, 4 bases remained unmatched. Germline V gene lookup returns CDR1 LGHNA and CDR2 YNFKEQ.

V is TRBV11-1 and J is TRBJ2-4; 7 nucleotides match TRBD2. The germline V gene has CDR1 SGHAT and CDR2 FQDESV (reference sequence). This CDR3 spans 16 amino acids. Unmatched junction bases numbered 14, after V lost 6 bases and J lost 6 bases. The CDR3: CASSSPLGGRGNIQYF. DNA for the CDR3: TGTGCCAGCAGTTCACCCCTCGGAGGGAGGGGAAACATTCAGTACTTC.

The chain uses TRBV6-1 and TRBJ1-1; D is unclear. Germline V gives CDR1 MNHNS, CDR2 SASEGT. V lost 6 bases to trimming and J lost 8 bases, with 13 bases between them. The CDR3 loop spans 12 amino acids. The chain's CDR3 is CASRTDRLEAFF. The CDR3 nucleotides are TGTGCCAGCAGAACAGATCGGCTGGAAGCTTTCTTT.

Only a few counts were recorded for this clone. The rearrangement joins TRBV7-3 to TRBJ2-7, with TRBD1 as a possible D gene (6 bases). The CDR3 is 13 amino acids. The V end lost 5 bases, the J end lost 6 bases, and 14 bases lay between the germline ends. Germline V lookup: CDR1 SGHTA, CDR2 FQGTGA. CDR3 sequence (DNA): TGTGCCAGCAGCAGGAAAACAGGGCTCGAGCAGTACTTC. This sequence encodes CASSRKTGLEQYF.

On this clone itself: Other DNA sequences of this sample code for an identical CDR3. The gene calls are TRBV6-1 and TRBJ2-4; maybe TRBD1 (6 bases). The V gene lost 1 base and the J gene lost 1 base, with 11 bases spanning the gap. Per germline, CDR1 MNHNS and CDR2 SASEGT. The CDR3 is made up of 16 amino acids. The CDR3 sequence is CASSEGRRGAKNIQYF. In DNA, the CDR3 is TGTGCCAGCAGTGAAGGAAGAAGGGGGGCCAAAAACATTCAGTACTTC.

The chain employs TRBV7-8 and TRBJ2-7; TRBD1 agrees at 7 bases. The CDR3 loop spans 13 amino acids. The germline V gene encodes CDR1 SGHVS and CDR2 FQNEAQ. J was trimmed by 5 bases and V by 5 bases; bases with no gene match: 6. Here the CDR3 DNA reads TGTGCCAGCAGCCGAGCGACAGGGAACGAGCAGTACTTC. Translated, it gives CASSRATGNEQYF.

The V gene is TRBV6-1, the J gene TRBJ1-1; unclear D gene. This CDR3 region has 13 residues. The germline V gene encodes CDR1 MNHNS and CDR2 SASEGT. V was pared by 8 bases and J by 1 base, with 11 bases between. CDR3 sequence reads: CASLLGQNTEAFF. Here the CDR3 DNA reads TGTGCCAGCCTCCTTGGGCAGAACACTGAAGCTTTCTTT.

This clone is a singleton in its sample. This chain links TRBV29-1 with TRBJ1-1; 9 bases line up with TRBD1. The germline gives CDR1 SQVTM, CDR2 ANQGSEA. Trimming removed 8 bases from V and 2 bases from J; junction bases left unmatched: 3. This CDR3 region has 12 residues. The CDR3 protein is CSMTGGNTEAFF. CDR3 in DNA: TGCAGCATGACAGGGGGTAACACTGAAGCTTTCTTT.

This chain joins TRBV28 and TRBJ1-2; TRBD1 is a possible D gene (6 bases). Trimming stripped 4 bases from V and 5 bases from J, with 8 bases between. The CDR3 extends over 12 amino acids. The germline V gene encodes CDR1 MDHEN and CDR2 SYDVKM. The CDR3, as DNA: TGTGCCAGCAGTTCAACAGGGTATGGCTACACCTTC. Protein product: CASSSTGYGYTF.

The chain is built from TRBV5-5 and TRBJ2-1; 10 positions agree with TRBD2. With V trimmed by 4 bases and J by 0 bases, 4 bases remained unmatched. Germline V CDR1 and CDR2: SGHKS, YYEKEE (reference sequence). This CDR3 is 16 amino acids long. This CDR3 reads CASSPSGRASYNEQFF. The CDR3, as DNA: TGTGCCAGCAGCCCGAGCGGGAGGGCCTCCTACAATGAGCAGTTCTTC.